The clone carrying this T cell receptor (beta chain) was seen many times. The CDR3 spans 15 residues. Trimming removed 3 bases from V and 2 bases from J, with 13 bases in between. CDR1 is SGHRS, CDR2 YFSETQ, per germline. Produced via immunoSEQ multiplex PCR; TCRdb's table is partial and in-frame only. The repertoire includes 65,000 to 85,000 clones, about 91% of them detected once, and almost 1.5% sits in the top ten. The data originate from a study of T cell changes during pregnancy in multiple sclerosis. This sequence was found in a female donor with multiple sclerosis, enrolled in a pregnancy study. The chain has TRBV5-1 and TRBJ2-3; tentative D call: TRBD2 (5 bases). The starting material was peripheral blood, obtained after pregnancy. CDR3 nucleotides: TGCGCCAGCAGCTCCAGTAGCGAGACCACAGATACGCAGTATTTT. Translated, it gives CASSSSSETTDTQYF.